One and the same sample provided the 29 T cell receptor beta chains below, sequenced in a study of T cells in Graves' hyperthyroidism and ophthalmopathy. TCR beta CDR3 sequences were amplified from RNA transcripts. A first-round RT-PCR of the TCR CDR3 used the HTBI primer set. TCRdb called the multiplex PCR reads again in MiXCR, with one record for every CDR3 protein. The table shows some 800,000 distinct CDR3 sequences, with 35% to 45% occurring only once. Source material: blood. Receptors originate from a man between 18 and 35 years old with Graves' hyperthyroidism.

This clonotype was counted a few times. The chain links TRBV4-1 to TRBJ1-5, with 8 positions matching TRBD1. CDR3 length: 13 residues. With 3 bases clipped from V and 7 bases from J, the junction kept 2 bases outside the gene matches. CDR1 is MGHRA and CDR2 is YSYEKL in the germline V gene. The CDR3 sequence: CASSQTGVQPQHF. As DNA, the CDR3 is TGCGCCAGCAGCCAGACAGGGGTCCAGCCCCAGCATTTT.

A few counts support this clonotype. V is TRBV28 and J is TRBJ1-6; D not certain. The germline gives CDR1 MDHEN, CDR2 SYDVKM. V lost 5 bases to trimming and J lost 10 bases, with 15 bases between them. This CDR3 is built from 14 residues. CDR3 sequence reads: CASSLGLQGSPLHF. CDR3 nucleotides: TGTGCCAGCAGTCTCGGGCTCCAAGGGTCACCCCTCCACTTT.

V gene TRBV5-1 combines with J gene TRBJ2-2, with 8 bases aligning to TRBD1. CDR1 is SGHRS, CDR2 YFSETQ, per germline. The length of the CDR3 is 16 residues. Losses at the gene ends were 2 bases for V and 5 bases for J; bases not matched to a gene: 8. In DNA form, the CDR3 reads TGCGCCAGCAGCTTCTCGGGACAGGCGAGAACCGGGGAGCTGTTTTTT. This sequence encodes CASSFSGQARTGELFF.

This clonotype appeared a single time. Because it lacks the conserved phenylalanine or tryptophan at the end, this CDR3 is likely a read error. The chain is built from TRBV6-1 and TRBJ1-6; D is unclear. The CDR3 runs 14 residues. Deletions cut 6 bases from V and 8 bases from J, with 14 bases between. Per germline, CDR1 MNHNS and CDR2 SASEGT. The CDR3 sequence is CASRAPRRDSPLHL. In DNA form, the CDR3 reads TGTGCCAGCAGGGCCCCCAGGCGAGATTCACCCCTCCACCTT.

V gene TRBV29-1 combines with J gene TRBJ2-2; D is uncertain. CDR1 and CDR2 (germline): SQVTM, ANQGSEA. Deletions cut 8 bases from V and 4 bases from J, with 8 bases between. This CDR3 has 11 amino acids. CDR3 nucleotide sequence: TGCAGCAGGGCTGGCACCGGGGAGCTGTTTTTT. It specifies CSRAGTGELFF.

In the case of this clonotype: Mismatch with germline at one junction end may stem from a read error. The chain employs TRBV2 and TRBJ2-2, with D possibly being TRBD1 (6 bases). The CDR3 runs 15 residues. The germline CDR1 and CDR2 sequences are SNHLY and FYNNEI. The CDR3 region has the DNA TGTGCCAACAGTCCCGGGACACTGAACACCGGGGAGCTGTTTTTT. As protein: CANSPGTLNTGELFF.

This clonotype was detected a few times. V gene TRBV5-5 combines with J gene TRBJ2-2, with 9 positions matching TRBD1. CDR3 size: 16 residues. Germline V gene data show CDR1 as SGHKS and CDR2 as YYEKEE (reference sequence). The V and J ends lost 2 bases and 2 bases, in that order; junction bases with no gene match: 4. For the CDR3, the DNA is TGTGCCAGCAGCTTAGGACAGGGGATAAACACCGGGGAGCTGTTTTTT. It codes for CASSLGQGINTGELFF.

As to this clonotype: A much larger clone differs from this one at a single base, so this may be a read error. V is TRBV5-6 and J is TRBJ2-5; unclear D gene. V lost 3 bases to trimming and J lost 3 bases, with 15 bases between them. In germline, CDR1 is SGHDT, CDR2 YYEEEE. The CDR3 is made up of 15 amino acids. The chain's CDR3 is CASSSEYGRKETQYF. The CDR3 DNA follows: TGTGCCAGCAGCTCGGAATATGGCAGGAAAGAGACCCAGTACTTC. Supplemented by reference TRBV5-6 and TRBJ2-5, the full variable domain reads DAGVTQSPTHLIKTRGQQVTLRCSPKSGHDTVSWYQQALGQGPQFIFQYYEEEERQRGNFPDRFSGHQFPNYSSELNVNALLLGDSALYLCASSSEYGRKETQYFGPGTRLLVL.

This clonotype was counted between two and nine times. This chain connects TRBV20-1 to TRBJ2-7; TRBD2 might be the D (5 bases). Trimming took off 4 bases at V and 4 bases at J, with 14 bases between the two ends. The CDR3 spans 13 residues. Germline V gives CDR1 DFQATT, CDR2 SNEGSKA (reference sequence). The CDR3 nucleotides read TGCAGTGCTACCTCGGCAGACTATTACGAGCAGTACTTC. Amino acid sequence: CSATSADYYEQYF.

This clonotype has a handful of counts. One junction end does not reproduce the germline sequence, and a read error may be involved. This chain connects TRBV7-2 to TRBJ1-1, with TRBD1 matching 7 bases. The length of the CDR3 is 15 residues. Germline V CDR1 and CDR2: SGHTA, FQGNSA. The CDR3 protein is CASSLRTGVKTEAFF. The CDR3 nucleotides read TGTGCCAGCAGCTTAAGGACAGGAGTGAAAACTGAAGCTTTCTTT.

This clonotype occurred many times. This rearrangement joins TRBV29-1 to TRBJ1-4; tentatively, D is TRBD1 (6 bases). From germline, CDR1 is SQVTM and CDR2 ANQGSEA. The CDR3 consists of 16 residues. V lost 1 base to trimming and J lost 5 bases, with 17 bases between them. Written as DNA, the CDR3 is TGCAGCGTTGAAGTGGATTCGGGGGGCCAAAATGAAAAACTGTTTTTT. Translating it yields CSVEVDSGGQNEKLFF.

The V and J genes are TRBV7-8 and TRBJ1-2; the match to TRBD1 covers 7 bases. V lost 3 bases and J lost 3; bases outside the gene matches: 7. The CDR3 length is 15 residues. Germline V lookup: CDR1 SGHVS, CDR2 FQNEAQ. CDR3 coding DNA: TGTGCCAGCAGCTTCAGGGCAGGGGGTGACTATGGCTACACCTTC. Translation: CASSFRAGGDYGYTF.

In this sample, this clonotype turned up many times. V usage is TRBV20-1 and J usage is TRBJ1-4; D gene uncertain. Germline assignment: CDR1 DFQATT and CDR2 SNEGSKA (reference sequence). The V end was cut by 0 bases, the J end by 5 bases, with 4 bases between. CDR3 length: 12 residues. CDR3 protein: CSAREGNEKLFF. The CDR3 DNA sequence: TGCAGTGCTAGAGAAGGAAATGAAAAACTGTTTTTT.

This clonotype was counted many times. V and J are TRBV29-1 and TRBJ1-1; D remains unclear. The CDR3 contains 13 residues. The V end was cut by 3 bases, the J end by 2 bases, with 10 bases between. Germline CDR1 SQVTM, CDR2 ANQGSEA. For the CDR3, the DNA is TGCAGCGTTGATGAAGGGAGTAACACTGAAGCTTTCTTT. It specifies CSVDEGSNTEAFF.

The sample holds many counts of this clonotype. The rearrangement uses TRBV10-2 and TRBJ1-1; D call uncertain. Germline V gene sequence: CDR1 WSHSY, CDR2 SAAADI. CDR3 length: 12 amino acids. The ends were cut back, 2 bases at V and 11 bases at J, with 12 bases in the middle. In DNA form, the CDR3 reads TGCGCCAGCAGTGAGAGGGCCGTAGGTGCTTTCTTT. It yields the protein CASSERAVGAFF.

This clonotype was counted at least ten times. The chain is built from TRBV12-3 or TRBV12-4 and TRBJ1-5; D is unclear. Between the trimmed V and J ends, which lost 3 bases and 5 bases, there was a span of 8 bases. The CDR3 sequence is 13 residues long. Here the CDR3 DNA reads TGTGCCAGCAGTTTCGACAACTATCAGCCCCAGCATTTT. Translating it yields CASSFDNYQPQHF.

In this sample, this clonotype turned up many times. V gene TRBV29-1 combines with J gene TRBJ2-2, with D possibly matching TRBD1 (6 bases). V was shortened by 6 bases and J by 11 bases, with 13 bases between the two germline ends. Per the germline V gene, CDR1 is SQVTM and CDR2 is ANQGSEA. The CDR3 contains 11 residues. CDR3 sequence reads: CSVTRGRELFF. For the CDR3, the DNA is TGCAGCGTAACCAGGGGCCGAGAGCTGTTTTTT.

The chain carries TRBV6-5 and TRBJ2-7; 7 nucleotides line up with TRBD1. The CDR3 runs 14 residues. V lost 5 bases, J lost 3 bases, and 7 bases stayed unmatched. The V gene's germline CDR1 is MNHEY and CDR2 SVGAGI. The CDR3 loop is CASSGYRGGYEQYF. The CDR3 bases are TGTGCCAGCAGTGGCTACAGGGGCGGCTACGAGCAGTACTTC.

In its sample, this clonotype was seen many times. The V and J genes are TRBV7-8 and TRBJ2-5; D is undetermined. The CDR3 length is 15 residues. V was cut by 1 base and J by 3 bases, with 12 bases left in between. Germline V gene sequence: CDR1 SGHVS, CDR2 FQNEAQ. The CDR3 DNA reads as TGTGCCAGCAGCTTAGTTACAGAAATAGAAGAGACCCAGTACTTC. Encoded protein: CASSLVTEIEETQYF.

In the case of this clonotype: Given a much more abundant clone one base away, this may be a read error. The CDR3, as DNA: TGTGCCGGTAGTATTCTGCAGGACACTGAAGCTTTCTTT. It encodes CAGSILQDTEAFF. J is TRBJ1-1 and V is TRBV19; D uncertain. The germline V gene encodes CDR1 LNHDA and CDR2 SQIVND (reference sequence). CDR3 size: 13 residues.

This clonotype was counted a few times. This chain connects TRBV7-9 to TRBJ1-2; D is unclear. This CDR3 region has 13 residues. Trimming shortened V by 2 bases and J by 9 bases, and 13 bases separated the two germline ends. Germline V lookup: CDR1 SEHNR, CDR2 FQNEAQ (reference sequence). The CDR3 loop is CASSLLGLESYTF. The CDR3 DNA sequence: TGTGCCAGCAGCTTACTAGGGTTGGAGAGCTACACCTTC.

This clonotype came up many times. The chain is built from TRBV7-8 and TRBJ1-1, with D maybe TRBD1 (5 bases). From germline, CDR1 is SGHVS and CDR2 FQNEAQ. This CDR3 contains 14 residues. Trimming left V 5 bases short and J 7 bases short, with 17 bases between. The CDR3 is CASSKGWGISEAFF. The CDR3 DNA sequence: TGTGCCAGCAGCAAAGGGTGGGGGATTAGTGAAGCTTTCTTT. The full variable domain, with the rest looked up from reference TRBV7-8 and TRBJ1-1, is GAGVSQSPRYKVAKRGQDVALRCDPISGHVSLFWYQQALGQGPEFLTYFQNEAQLDKSGLPSDRFFAERPEGSVSTLKIQRTQQEDSAVYLCASSKGWGISEAFFGQGTRLTVV.

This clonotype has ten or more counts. As DNA, the CDR3 is TGTGCCAGCAGCTCTGACGGACGACCAATCTACGAGCAGTACTTC. Translating gives CASSSDGRPIYEQYF. This chain uses TRBV7-9 with TRBJ2-7; the D is unclear. Germline V lookup: CDR1 SEHNR, CDR2 FQNEAQ (reference sequence). V was trimmed by 4 bases and J by 3 bases, leaving 16 bases between them. This CDR3 is built from 15 residues.

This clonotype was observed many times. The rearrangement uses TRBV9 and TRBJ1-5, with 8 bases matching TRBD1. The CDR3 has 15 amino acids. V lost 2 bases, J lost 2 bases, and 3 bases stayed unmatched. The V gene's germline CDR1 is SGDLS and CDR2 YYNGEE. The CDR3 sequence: CASSVSGGGNQPQHF. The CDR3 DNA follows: TGTGCCAGCAGCGTCTCAGGGGGCGGCAATCAGCCCCAGCATTTT.

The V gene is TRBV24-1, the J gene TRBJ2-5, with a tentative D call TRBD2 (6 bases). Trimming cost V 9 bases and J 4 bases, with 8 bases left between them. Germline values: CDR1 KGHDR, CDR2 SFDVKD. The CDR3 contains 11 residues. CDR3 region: CATPRGETQYF. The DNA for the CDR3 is TGTGCCACCCCGCGGGGAGAGACCCAGTACTTC.

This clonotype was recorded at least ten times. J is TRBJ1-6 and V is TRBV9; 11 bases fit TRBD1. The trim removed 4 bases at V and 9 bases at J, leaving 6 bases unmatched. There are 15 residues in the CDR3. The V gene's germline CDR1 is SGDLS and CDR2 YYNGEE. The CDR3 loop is CASSSRTGGGSPLHF. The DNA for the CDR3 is TGTGCCAGCAGCTCCAGGACAGGGGGCGGTTCACCCCTCCACTTT.

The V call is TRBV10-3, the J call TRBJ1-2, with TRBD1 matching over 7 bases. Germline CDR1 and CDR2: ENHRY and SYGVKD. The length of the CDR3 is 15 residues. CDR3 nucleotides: TGTACCAGCAGTTACTCCGGACAGGTCCTCTATGGCTACACCTTC. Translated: CTSSYSGQVLYGYTF.

The CDR3 loop is CASSPWTTIRDTIYF. The CDR3 DNA sequence: TGTGCCAGCAGCCCCTGGACTACAATCCGGGACACCATATATTTT. V usage is TRBV9 and J usage is TRBJ1-3; unclear D gene. From germline, CDR1 is SGDLS and CDR2 YYNGEE. The CDR3 has 15 residues. Trimming shortened V by 4 bases and J by 8 bases, and 19 bases separated the two germline ends.

CDR3 bases: TGTGCCAGCAGTGAAGCTGGGACAGCCAGTCAGCCCCAGCATTTT. It is translated as CASSEAGTASQPQHF. J is TRBJ1-5 and V is TRBV2; 7 nucleotides line up with TRBD1. CDR1 and CDR2 from the germline V gene are SNHLY and FYNNEI. V lost 0 bases, J lost 6 bases, and 5 bases stayed unmatched. There are 15 residues in the CDR3.